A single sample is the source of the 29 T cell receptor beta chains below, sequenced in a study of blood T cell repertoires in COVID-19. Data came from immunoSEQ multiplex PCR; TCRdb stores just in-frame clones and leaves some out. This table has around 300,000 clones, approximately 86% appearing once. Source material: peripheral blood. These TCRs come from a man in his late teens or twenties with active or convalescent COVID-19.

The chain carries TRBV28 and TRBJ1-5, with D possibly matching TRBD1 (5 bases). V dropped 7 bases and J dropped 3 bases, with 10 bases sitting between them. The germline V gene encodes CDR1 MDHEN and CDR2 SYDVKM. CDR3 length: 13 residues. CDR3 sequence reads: CASMSTDNQPQHF. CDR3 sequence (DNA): TGTGCCAGCATGTCGACAGACAATCAGCCCCAGCATTTT.

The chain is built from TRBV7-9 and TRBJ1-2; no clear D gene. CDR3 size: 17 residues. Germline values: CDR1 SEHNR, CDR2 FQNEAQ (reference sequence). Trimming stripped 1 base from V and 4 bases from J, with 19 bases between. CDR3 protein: CASSLDLIGYSTYGYTF. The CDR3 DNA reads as TGTGCCAGCAGCTTAGACTTGATCGGTTACAGTACCTATGGCTACACCTTC.

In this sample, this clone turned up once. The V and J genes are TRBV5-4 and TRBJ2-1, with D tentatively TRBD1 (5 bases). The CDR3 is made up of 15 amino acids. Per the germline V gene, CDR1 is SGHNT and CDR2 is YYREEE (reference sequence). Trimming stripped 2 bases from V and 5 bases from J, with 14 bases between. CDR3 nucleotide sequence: TGTGCCAGCAGCTTAGGACACCCTAAAAACAATGAGCAGTTCTTC. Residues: CASSLGHPKNNEQFF.

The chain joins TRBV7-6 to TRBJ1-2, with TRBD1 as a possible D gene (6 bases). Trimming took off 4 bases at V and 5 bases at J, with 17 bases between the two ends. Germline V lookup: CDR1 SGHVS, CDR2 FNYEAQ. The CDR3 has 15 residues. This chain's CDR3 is CASSSSAGALYGYTF. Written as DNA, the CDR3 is TGTGCCAGCAGCTCCAGCGCGGGGGCGCTTTATGGCTACACCTTC. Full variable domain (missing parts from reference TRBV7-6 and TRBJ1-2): GAGVSQSPRYKVTKRGQDVALRCDPISGHVSLYWYRQALGQGPEFLTYFNYEAQQDKSGLPNDRFSAERPEGSISTLTIQRTEQRDSAMYRCASSSSAGALYGYTFGSGTRLTVV.

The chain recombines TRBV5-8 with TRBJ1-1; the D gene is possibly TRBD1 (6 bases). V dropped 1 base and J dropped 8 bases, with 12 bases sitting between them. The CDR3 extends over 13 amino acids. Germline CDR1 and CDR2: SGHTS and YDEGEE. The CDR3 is CASSLRIQGEAFF. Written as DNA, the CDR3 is TGTGCCAGCAGCTTGCGAATCCAGGGGGAAGCTTTCTTT.

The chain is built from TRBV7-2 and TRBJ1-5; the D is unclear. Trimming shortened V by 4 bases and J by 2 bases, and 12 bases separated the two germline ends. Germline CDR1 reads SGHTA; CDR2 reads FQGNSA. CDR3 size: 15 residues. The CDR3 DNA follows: TGTGCCAGCAGCTCCAGCTGGGCTGGCAATCAGCCCCAGCATTTT. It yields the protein CASSSSWAGNQPQHF.

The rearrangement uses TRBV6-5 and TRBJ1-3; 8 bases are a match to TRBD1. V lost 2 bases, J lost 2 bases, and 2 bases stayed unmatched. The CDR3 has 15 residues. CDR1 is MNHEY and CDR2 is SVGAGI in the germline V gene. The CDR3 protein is CASSYQGATGNTIYF. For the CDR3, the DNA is TGTGCCAGCAGTTACCAGGGGGCGACTGGAAACACCATATATTTT.

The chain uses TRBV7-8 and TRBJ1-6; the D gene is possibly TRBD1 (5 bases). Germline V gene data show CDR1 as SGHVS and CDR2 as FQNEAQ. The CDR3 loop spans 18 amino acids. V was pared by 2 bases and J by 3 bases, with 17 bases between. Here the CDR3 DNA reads TGTGCCAGCAGCTTACAAGGGAGGGGTGGAGGCTATAATTCACCCCTCCACTTT. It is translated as CASSLQGRGGGYNSPLHF.

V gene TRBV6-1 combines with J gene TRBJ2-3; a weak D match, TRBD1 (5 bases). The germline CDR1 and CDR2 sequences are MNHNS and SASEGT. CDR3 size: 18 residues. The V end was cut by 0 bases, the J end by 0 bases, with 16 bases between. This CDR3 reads CASSEALVGRRSTDTQYF. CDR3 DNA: TGTGCCAGCAGTGAAGCGCTGGTGGGGCGAAGGAGCACAGATACGCAGTATTTT.

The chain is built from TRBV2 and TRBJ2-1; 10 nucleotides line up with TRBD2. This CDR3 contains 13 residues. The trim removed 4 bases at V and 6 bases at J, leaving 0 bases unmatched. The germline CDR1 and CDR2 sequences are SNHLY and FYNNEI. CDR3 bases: TGTGCCAGCAGTGCTAGCGGGAGCAATGAGCAGTTCTTC. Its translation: CASSASGSNEQFF.

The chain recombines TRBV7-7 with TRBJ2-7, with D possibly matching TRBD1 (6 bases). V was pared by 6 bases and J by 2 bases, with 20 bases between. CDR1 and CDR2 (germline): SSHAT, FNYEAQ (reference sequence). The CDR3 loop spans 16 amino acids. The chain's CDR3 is CASSFIPGHATYEQYF. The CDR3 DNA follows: TGTGCCAGCAGTTTCATTCCGGGACACGCTACCTACGAGCAGTACTTC.

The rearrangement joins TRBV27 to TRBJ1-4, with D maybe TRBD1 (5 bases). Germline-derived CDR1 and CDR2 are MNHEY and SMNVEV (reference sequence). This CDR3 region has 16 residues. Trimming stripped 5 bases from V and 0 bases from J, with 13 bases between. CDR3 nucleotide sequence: TGTGCCAGCAGTACCGACAGAGACTCAACTAATGAAAAACTGTTTTTT. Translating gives CASSTDRDSTNEKLFF.

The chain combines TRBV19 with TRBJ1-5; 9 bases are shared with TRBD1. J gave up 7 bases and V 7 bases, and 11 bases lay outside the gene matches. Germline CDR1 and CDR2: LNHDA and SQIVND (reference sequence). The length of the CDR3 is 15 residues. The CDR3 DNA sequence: TGTGCCAGTACCCCCCCGGGACAGGGTAGGCAGCCCCAGCATTTT. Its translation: CASTPPGQGRQPQHF.

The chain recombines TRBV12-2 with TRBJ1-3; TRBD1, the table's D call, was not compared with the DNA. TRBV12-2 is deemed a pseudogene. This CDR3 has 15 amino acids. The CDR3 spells CASRLTGYSGNTIYF. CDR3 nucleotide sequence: TGTGCAAGTCGTTTAACAGGGTACTCTGGAAACACCATATATTTT.

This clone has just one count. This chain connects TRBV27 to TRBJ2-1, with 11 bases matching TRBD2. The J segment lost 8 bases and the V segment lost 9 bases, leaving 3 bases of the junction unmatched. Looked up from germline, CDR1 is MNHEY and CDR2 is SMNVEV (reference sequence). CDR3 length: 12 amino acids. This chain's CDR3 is CASSSGGYEQFF. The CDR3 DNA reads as TGTGCCAGTTCTAGCGGGGGGTATGAGCAGTTCTTC.

The CDR3 DNA follows: TGTGCCAGCAGTCAGGGGCTCAACTCCTACGAGCAGTACTTC. Its protein product is CASSQGLNSYEQYF. The chain recombines TRBV2 with TRBJ2-7, with a possible D match to TRBD1 (6 bases). Looked up from germline, CDR1 is SNHLY and CDR2 is FYNNEI. The CDR3 loop spans 14 amino acids. The ends were cut back, 5 bases at V and 0 bases at J, with 11 bases in the middle.

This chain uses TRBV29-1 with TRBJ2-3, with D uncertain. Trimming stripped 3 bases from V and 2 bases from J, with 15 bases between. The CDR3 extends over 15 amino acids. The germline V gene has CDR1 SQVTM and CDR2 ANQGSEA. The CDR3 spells CSVETTYLVTDTQYF. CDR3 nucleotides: TGCAGCGTTGAGACCACGTACCTAGTCACAGATACGCAGTATTTT.

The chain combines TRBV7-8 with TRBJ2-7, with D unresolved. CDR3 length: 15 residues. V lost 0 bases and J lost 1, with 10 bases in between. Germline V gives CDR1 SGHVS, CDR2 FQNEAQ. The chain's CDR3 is CASSLALQMSYEQYF. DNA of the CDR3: TGTGCCAGCAGCTTAGCGCTACAGATGTCCTACGAGCAGTACTTC.

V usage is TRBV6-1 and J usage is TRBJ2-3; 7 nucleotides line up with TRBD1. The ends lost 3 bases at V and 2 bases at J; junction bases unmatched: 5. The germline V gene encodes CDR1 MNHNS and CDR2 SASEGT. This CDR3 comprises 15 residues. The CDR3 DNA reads TGTGCCAGCAGTGATAGAGGGGGCGACACAGATACGCAGTATTTT. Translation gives CASSDRGGDTDTQYF.

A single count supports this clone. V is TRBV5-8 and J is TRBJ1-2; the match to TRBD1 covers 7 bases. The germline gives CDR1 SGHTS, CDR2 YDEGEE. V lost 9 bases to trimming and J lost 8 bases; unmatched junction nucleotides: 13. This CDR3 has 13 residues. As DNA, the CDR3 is TGTGCCACCAAAGGGGGCAGCACTGAGGGCTACACCTTC. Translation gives CATKGGSTEGYTF.

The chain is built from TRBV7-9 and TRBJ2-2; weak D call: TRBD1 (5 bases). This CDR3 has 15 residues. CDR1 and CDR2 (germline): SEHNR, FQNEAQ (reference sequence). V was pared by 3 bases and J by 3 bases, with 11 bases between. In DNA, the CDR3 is TGTGCCAGCAGCTTGTGGAGCAGGGACACCGGGGAGCTGTTTTTT. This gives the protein CASSLWSRDTGELFF.

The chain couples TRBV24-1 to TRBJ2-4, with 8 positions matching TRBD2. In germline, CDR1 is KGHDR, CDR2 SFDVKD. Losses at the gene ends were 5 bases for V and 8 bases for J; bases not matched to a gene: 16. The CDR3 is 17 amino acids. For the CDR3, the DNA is TGTGCCACCAGTGCGTCAACTAGCGGCGTCCTCGGGGACATTCAGTACTTC. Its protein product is CATSASTSGVLGDIQYF.

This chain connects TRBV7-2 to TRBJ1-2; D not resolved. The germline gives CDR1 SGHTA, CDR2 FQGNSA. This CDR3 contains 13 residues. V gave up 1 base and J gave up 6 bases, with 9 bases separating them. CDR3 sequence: CASSLVVLDGYTF. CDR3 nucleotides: TGTGCCAGCAGCTTAGTAGTGTTGGATGGCTACACCTTC.

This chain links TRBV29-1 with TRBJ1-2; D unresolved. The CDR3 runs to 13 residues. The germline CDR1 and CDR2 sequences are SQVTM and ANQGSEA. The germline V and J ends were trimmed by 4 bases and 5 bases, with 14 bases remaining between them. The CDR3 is CSVAPAGGYGYTF. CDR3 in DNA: TGCAGCGTTGCCCCTGCGGGAGGGTATGGCTACACCTTC.

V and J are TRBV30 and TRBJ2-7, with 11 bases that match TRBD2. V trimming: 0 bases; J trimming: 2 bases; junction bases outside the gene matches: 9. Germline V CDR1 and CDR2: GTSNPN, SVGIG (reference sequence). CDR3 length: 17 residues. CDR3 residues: CAWSVRLAGGAAYEQYF. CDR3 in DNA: TGTGCCTGGAGTGTACGGCTAGCGGGAGGCGCCGCCTACGAGCAGTACTTC.

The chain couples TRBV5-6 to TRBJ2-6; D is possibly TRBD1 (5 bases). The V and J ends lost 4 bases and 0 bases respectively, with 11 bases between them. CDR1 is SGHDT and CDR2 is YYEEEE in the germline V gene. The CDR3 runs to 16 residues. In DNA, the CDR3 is TGTGCCAGCAGCGAACAGGAAAGCTCTGGGGCCAACGTCCTGACTTTC. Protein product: CASSEQESSGANVLTF.

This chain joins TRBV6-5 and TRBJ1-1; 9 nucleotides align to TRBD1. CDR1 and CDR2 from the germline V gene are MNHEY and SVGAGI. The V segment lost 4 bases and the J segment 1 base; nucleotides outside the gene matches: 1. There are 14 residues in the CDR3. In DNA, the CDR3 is TGTGCCAGCAGTTGGGGACAGGGGAACACTGAAGCTTTCTTT. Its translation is CASSWGQGNTEAFF.

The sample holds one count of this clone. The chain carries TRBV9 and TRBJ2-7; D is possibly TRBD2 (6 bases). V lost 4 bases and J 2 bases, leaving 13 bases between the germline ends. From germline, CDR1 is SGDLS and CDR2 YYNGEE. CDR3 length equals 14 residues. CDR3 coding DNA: TGTGCCAGCAGCCCACGAGGACTAACCTACGAGCAGTACTTC. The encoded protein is CASSPRGLTYEQYF. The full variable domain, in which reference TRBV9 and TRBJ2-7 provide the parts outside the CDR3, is DSGVTQTPKHLITATGQRVTLRCSPRSGDLSVYWYQQSLDQGLQFLIQYYNGEERAKGNILERFSAQQFPDLHSELNLSSLELGDSALYFCASSPRGLTYEQYFGPGTRLTVT.

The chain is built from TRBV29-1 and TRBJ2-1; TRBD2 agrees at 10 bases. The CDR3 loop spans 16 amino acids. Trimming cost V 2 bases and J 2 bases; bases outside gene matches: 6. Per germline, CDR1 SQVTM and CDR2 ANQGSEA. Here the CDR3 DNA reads TGCAGCGTTGAATTCGCTAGCGGGAGTACCTACAATGAGCAGTTCTTC. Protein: CSVEFASGSTYNEQFF.